This T cell receptor beta chain was found in a study of somatic mutations in cytotoxic T cells in rheumatoid arthritis. Produced via immunoSEQ multiplex PCR; TCRdb's table is partial and in-frame only. The table includes around 15,000 clones, around 78% detected once. The TCR comes from an adult with rheumatoid arthritis. Sequencing input: CD8+ T cells sorted from blood.

The CDR3 bases are TGTGCCAGCAGTTTATTCGAGGGGAGCACAGATACGCAGTATTTT. This gives the protein CASSLFEGSTDTQYF. This chain connects TRBV27 to TRBJ2-3, with D perhaps TRBD1 or TRBD2 (5 bases each). CDR1 and CDR2 (germline): MNHEY, SMNVEV (reference sequence). V lost 1 base and J 0 bases, leaving 8 bases between the germline ends. This CDR3 has 15 amino acids.